These 27 T cell receptor beta chains originate from one sample sequenced in a study of cytomegalovirus exposure and HLA in healthy donors. Use of 60 Vbeta and 13 Jbeta primers characterized the PCR. TCRdb keeps only in-frame clones here, not all; method: immunoSEQ multiplex PCR. The table has around 63,000 clones, roughly 80% seen once. The sequencing sample was made of PBMCs. The receptors originated from a woman in her twenties or thirties in good health and CMV-seronegative.

CDR3 sequence: CASSAPGQGDATQYF. CDR3 in DNA: TGTGCCAGCAGCGCGCCGGGACAGGGGGATGCTACGCAGTATTTT. The chain recombines TRBV9 with TRBJ2-3, with 11 positions matching TRBD1. Germline CDR1 reads SGDLS; CDR2 reads YYNGEE. The CDR3 spans 15 residues. V shed 3 bases, J shed 8 bases, and the junction held 8 bases outside the gene matches. Filled out from reference TRBV9 and TRBJ2-3, the complete variable domain reads DSGVTQTPKHLITATGQRVTLRCSPRSGDLSVYWYQQSLDQGLQFLIQYYNGEERAKGNILERFSAQQFPDLHSELNLSSLELGDSALYFCASSAPGQGDATQYFGPGTRLTVL.

The gene calls are TRBV19 and TRBJ2-1; 9 bases fit TRBD1. The V gene end was trimmed by 5 bases and the J gene end by 4 bases; junction bases not matched to a gene: 6. This CDR3 contains 15 residues. The germline V gene has CDR1 LNHDA and CDR2 SQIVND (reference sequence). The CDR3 DNA is TGTGCCAGTAGTGCTCCGGGACAGGGTTACAATGAGCAGTTCTTC. It encodes CASSAPGQGYNEQFF.

The chain uses TRBV19 and TRBJ2-5, with 9 bases matching TRBD1. The CDR3 runs 14 residues. With 3 bases clipped from V and 3 bases from J, the junction kept 2 bases outside the gene matches. The germline V gene has CDR1 LNHDA and CDR2 SQIVND (reference sequence). CDR3 DNA: TGTGCCAGTAGTATCCGGACAGGGGAAGAGACCCAGTACTTC. Protein sequence: CASSIRTGEETQYF.

This chain connects TRBV11-2 to TRBJ2-3; TRBD2 matches 8 bases. The CDR3 consists of 15 residues. Germline values: CDR1 SGHAT, CDR2 FQNNGV. The V gene end was trimmed by 1 base and the J gene end by 5 bases; junction bases not matched to a gene: 5. In nucleotides, the CDR3 is TGTGCCAGCAGCTTAGTGACCGGGGGGGTAGATACGCAGTATTTT. This codes for CASSLVTGGVDTQYF.

This rearrangement joins TRBV18 to TRBJ1-2, with D tentatively TRBD1 (5 bases). V shed 4 bases and J shed 3 bases, with 12 bases lying between them. The CDR3 runs 14 residues. Germline CDR1 reads KGHSH; CDR2 reads LQKENI. The CDR3 nucleotides read TGTGCCAGCTCACTAGGGGCGCTTGACTATGGCTACACCTTC. Its translation is CASSLGALDYGYTF.

Turning to this clone: Germline and junction disagree at one end, which may indicate a read error. V and J are TRBV7-9 and TRBJ1-2; 8 bases fit TRBD1. CDR1 and CDR2 (germline): SEHNR, FQNEAQ (reference sequence). CDR3 length: 16 residues. CDR3 nucleotides: TGTTCCAGCAGCCCAGGACAGGGTCCGGGAGGTGGTGGCTACACCTTC. Its protein product is CSSSPGQGPGGGGYTF.

The gene calls are TRBV29-1 and TRBJ1-2, with unresolved D. Germline-derived CDR1 and CDR2 are SQVTM and ANQGSEA. The CDR3 runs 12 residues. With 1 base removed from V and 4 bases from J, the gap between germline ends came to 7 bases. CDR3 DNA: TGCAGCGTTGAAGCGGGATCCTATGGCTACACCTTC. This encodes CSVEAGSYGYTF. Full variable domain (missing parts from reference TRBV29-1 and TRBJ1-2): SAVISQKPSRDICQRGTSLTIQCQVDSQVTMMFWYRQQPGQSLTLIATANQGSEATYESGFVIDKFPISRPNLTFSTLTVSNMSPEDSSIYLCSVEAGSYGYTFGSGTRLTVV.

The V and J genes are TRBV27 and TRBJ2-5; D perhaps matches TRBD1 (5 bases). The DNA end favors TRBJ2-7, so the J call may be wrong. The CDR3 has 13 residues. From germline, CDR1 is MNHEY and CDR2 SMNVEV (reference sequence). CDR3 in DNA: TGTGCCAGCAGTTCACAGGCCCCGGGCGAGCAGTACTTC. Protein: CASSSQAPGEQYF.

The J gene is TRBJ2-7, the V gene TRBV2, with 9 nucleotides matching TRBD1. CDR3 length equals 14 residues. Germline CDR1 is SNHLY and CDR2 is FYNNEI. The J segment lost 3 bases and the V segment lost 6 bases, leaving 6 bases of the junction unmatched. The DNA for the CDR3 is TGTGCCAGCAGCCGACAGGGGGTCGACTACGAGCAGTACTTC. Amino acids: CASSRQGVDYEQYF.

The J gene is TRBJ2-1, the V gene TRBV10-1; 15 bases line up with TRBD2. The CDR3 has 17 residues. After removal of 2 bases from V and 5 bases from J, the junction contained 4 bases not matched to a gene. Looked up from germline, CDR1 is WNHNN and CDR2 is SYGVQD (reference sequence). CDR3 region: CASSEGLAGGINNEQFF. CDR3 in DNA: TGCGCCAGCAGTGAGGGACTAGCGGGGGGGATCAACAATGAGCAGTTCTTC.

This sequence joins TRBV7-9 and TRBJ1-6; 12 nucleotides line up with TRBD1. CDR1 SEHNR and CDR2 FQNEAQ come from the germline V gene (reference sequence). This CDR3 is built from 16 residues. The ends lost 5 bases at V and 7 bases at J; junction bases unmatched: 6. The CDR3 DNA reads TGTGCCAGCAGCCCGGGACAGGGGGCATGGAATTCACCCCTCCACTTT. This encodes CASSPGQGAWNSPLHF.

The chain joins TRBV19 to TRBJ2-7; TRBD2 agrees at 14 bases. Per the germline V gene, CDR1 is LNHDA and CDR2 is SQIVND (reference sequence). V shed 6 bases and J 4 bases; nucleotides not matched to a gene: 8. The CDR3 is 16 residues long. The CDR3 loop is CASRGSGTSGSYEQYV. The CDR3, as DNA: TGTGCCAGTAGAGGATCCGGGACTAGCGGGAGTTACGAGCAGTACGTC.

The V gene is TRBV9, the J gene TRBJ2-5, with 15 bases aligning to TRBD2. The trim removed 2 bases at V and 2 bases at J, leaving 4 bases unmatched. From germline, CDR1 is SGDLS and CDR2 YYNGEE. The CDR3 consists of 17 residues. The CDR3 coding sequence is TGTGCCAGCAGCGTTGGGACTAGCGGGGGGATACAAGAGACCCAGTACTTC. Translation: CASSVGTSGGIQETQYF.

The chain carries TRBV30 and TRBJ1-1; maybe TRBD1 (5 bases). The CDR3 has 13 amino acids. Trimming shortened V by 3 bases and J by 5 bases, and 13 bases separated the two germline ends. CDR1 and CDR2 (germline): GTSNPN, SVGIG (reference sequence). This CDR3 reads CAWSVDTATEAFF. The DNA for the CDR3 is TGTGCCTGGAGCGTGGACACTGCGACTGAAGCTTTCTTT.

This clone has a single count. The rearrangement uses TRBV27 and TRBJ1-5; 12 nucleotides agree with TRBD1. This CDR3 region has 19 residues. The trim removed 3 bases at V and 2 bases at J, leaving 11 bases unmatched. Germline V gives CDR1 MNHEY, CDR2 SMNVEV (reference sequence). The CDR3 region is CASSFKGTGGNLGNQPQHF. The CDR3 DNA follows: TGTGCCAGCAGTTTTAAAGGGACAGGGGGCAATTTGGGCAATCAGCCCCAGCATTTT.

The chain uses TRBV30 and TRBJ1-1; D unresolved. CDR1 GTSNPN and CDR2 SVGIG come from the germline V gene (reference sequence). V gave up 3 bases and J gave up 11 bases, with 19 bases separating them. There are 13 residues in the CDR3. CDR3 sequence reads: CAWRLTTGSWAFF. The CDR3 bases are TGTGCCTGGAGACTCACTACGGGGTCTTGGGCTTTCTTT.

This clone was seen a few times. V usage is TRBV9 and J usage is TRBJ2-1, with 9 nucleotides matching TRBD2. Per germline, CDR1 SGDLS and CDR2 YYNGEE. The V segment lost 0 bases and the J segment 3 bases; nucleotides outside the gene matches: 1. The CDR3 sequence is 15 residues long. The DNA of the CDR3 is TGTGCCAGCAGCGTAGGTAGCGGGGGCTACAATGAGCAGTTCTTC. Protein product: CASSVGSGGYNEQFF.

The chain couples TRBV2 to TRBJ2-5; D possibly corresponds to TRBD1 (6 bases). This CDR3 contains 13 residues. Trimming took off 4 bases at V and 2 bases at J, with 8 bases between the two ends. In germline, CDR1 is SNHLY, CDR2 FYNNEI. In nucleotides, the CDR3 is TGTGCCAGCAGTGGGGGGCGACAAGAGACCCAGTACTTC. This translates into CASSGGRQETQYF.

The gene calls are TRBV4-3 and TRBJ2-2; D gene unclear. V lost 0 bases and J 1 base, leaving 12 bases between the germline ends. Per the germline V gene, CDR1 is LGHNA and CDR2 is YSLEER. The CDR3 is made up of 17 amino acids. CDR3 bases: TGCGCCAGCAGCCAAGATTATCACAGAGTGAACACCGGGGAGCTGTTTTTT. Its translation is CASSQDYHRVNTGELFF.

The chain couples TRBV28 to TRBJ2-5; D not certain. This CDR3 is built from 12 residues. The V and J ends lost 6 bases and 2 bases respectively, with 7 bases between them. Per the germline V gene, CDR1 is MDHEN and CDR2 is SYDVKM. The CDR3: CASRAPQETQYF. CDR3 nucleotides: TGTGCCAGCAGAGCGCCACAAGAGACCCAGTACTTC.

The J gene is TRBJ1-2, the V gene TRBV2; D call uncertain. Trimming pared 4 bases from V and 5 bases from J, leaving 14 bases between. Germline V gene data show CDR1 as SNHLY and CDR2 as FYNNEI. The CDR3 has 14 residues. CDR3 sequence: CASSGPGEWYGYTF. CDR3 DNA sequence: TGTGCCAGCAGTGGCCCCGGGGAGTGGTATGGCTACACCTTC.

The rearrangement joins TRBV19 to TRBJ2-3; 7 positions match TRBD2. This CDR3 is built from 14 residues. Losses at the gene ends were 7 bases for V and 2 bases for J; bases not matched to a gene: 6. The germline V gene encodes CDR1 LNHDA and CDR2 SQIVND (reference sequence). In DNA form, the CDR3 reads TGTGCCAGTATGGCGGGGGAATCCACAGATACGCAGTATTTT. Translated, it gives CASMAGESTDTQYF.

This chain links TRBV19 with TRBJ1-1, with D unresolved. V was shortened by 1 base and J by 6 bases, with 15 bases between the two germline ends. This CDR3 comprises 15 residues. Germline CDR1 and CDR2: LNHDA and SQIVND (reference sequence). CDR3 sequence (DNA): TGTGCCAGTAGTATAGTGGACTCTCAGACCGCTGAAGCTTTCTTT. It codes for CASSIVDSQTAEAFF.

As for this clone: Other DNA sequences from this sample encode an identical CDR3 as well. The chain combines TRBV5-4 with TRBJ2-7; TRBD2 aligns across 13 bases. V gave up 4 bases and J gave up 7 bases; unmatched junction bases: 5. From germline, CDR1 is SGHNT and CDR2 YYREEE (reference sequence). This CDR3 spans 14 amino acids. The CDR3 sequence is CASSHGLAGDEQYV. The CDR3, as DNA: TGTGCCAGCAGCCATGGACTAGCGGGAGATGAGCAGTACGTC.

The CDR3 DNA follows: TGTGCCAGCAGTCGGACAGGTTCCAGGTCCTACGAGCAGTACGTC. Its protein product is CASSRTGSRSYEQYV. The rearrangement joins TRBV28 to TRBJ2-7; TRBD1 matches at 7 bases. V trimming: 5 bases; J trimming: 1 base; junction bases outside the gene matches: 8. The length of the CDR3 is 15 residues. The V gene's germline CDR1 is MDHEN and CDR2 SYDVKM.

The V call is TRBV6-5, the J call TRBJ1-1; the D gene is possibly TRBD1 (6 bases). The CDR3 length is 14 residues. The germline V and J ends were trimmed by 4 bases and 2 bases, with 11 bases remaining between them. Germline V gives CDR1 MNHEY, CDR2 SVGAGI. CDR3 residues: CASSSYRANTEAFF. The CDR3 bases are TGTGCCAGCAGTTCCTACAGGGCTAACACTGAAGCTTTCTTT.

This chain uses TRBV30 with TRBJ1-3; D gene ambiguous. Per germline, CDR1 GTSNPN and CDR2 SVGIG (reference sequence). The CDR3 covers 12 residues. The V end lost 7 bases, the J end lost 0 bases, and 7 bases lay between the germline ends. CDR3 sequence reads: CASRFSGNTIYF. The DNA for the CDR3 is TGTGCCTCCCGGTTCTCTGGAAACACCATATATTTT.